The clone carrying this TCR beta chain was observed many times. These data originate in a study of blood T cell repertoires in COVID-19. Measured with immunoSEQ multiplex PCR; TCRdb has only the in-frame clones, and not every one. This repertoire shows some 130,000 clones, roughly 69% found once; its top ten account for approximately 2%. The source material was peripheral blood. The clonotype originates from a woman between 70 and 85 years old with acute or convalescent COVID-19.

CDR3 in amino acids: CASSPRTGPGANVLTF. Written as DNA, the CDR3 is TGTGCCAGCAGCCCCCGAACAGGGCCTGGGGCCAACGTCCTGACTTTC. V usage is TRBV11-3 and J usage is TRBJ2-6; tentatively, D is TRBD1 (6 bases). Germline CDR1 reads SGHNT; CDR2 reads YENEEA. The germline V and J ends were trimmed by 5 bases and 2 bases, with 13 bases remaining between them. The CDR3 contains 16 residues.